The clone carrying this TCR beta chain has only a few counts. This sample stems from a study of blood T cell repertoires in COVID-19. Overall study: The United States, Italy and Spain supplied acute and convalescent COVID-19 samples.

The length of the CDR3 is 15 residues. CDR1 is SGHNT and CDR2 is YYREEE in the germline V gene (reference sequence). V lost 0 bases, J lost 2 bases, and 8 bases lay in between. Authors' data handling: Using reference gene primer amplification, nucleated cell counts were estimated. This table comes from immunoSEQ multiplex PCR, and its TCRdb copy is limited to in-frame clones, with some not included. Clonal size and the V and J genes are those of that table, whereas D and trimming came from the DNA. This sample has about 92,000 clones; roughly 85% occur once, and the top ten carry about 38%. This TCR came from an elderly man with acute or convalescent COVID-19. The sequencing sample was made of peripheral blood. This chain links TRBV5-4 with TRBJ1-4; tentatively, D is TRBD1 (6 bases). The CDR3 DNA sequence: TGTGCCAGCAGCTTGGACGGACAGACTAATGAAAAACTGTTTTTT. This codes for CASSLDGQTNEKLFF.